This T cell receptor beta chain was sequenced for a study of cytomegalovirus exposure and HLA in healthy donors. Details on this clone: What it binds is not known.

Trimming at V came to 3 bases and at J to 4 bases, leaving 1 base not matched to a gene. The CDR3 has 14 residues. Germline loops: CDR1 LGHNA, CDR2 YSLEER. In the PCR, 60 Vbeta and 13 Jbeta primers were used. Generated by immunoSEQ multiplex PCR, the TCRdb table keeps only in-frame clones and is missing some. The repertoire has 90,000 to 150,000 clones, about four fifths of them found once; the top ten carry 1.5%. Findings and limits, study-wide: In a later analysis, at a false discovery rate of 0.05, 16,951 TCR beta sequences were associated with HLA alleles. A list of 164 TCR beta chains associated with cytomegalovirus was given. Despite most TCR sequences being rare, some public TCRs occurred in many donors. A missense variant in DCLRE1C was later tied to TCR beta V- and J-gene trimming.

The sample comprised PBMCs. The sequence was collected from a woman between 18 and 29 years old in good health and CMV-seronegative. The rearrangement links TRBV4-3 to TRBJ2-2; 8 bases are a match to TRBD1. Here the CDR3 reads CASSHGQGTGELFF. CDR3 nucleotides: TGCGCCAGCAGCCACGGACAGGGCACCGGGGAGCTGTTTTTT.